These 10 T cell receptor beta chains originate from one sample sequenced in a study of shared T cell receptors in the human thymus. Libraries were prepared by immunoSEQ multiplex PCR; TCRdb keeps only in-frame clonotypes and omits some of them. The sample includes 640,000 or so clones, 87% of them seen just once. These same records also appear under a second study, on human thymus T cells.

Sequencing was performed on thymocytes. The receptor source for this set is a boy under three years old with a congenital heart defect.

The chain combines TRBV7-4 with TRBJ1-2, with a tentative D call TRBD1 (6 bases). Trimming removed 6 bases at V and 7 bases at J, with 15 bases between. The CDR3 is 13 amino acids. Per germline, CDR1 SGHVT and CDR2 SQSDAQ. The chain's CDR3 is CASSRGKVGGYTF. CDR3 nucleotides: TGTGCCAGCAGTAGGGGGAAAGTGGGTGGCTACACCTTC.

The chain has TRBV5-6 and TRBJ2-4; 9 bases agree with TRBD1. CDR1 and CDR2 from the germline V gene are SGHDT and YYEEEE. CDR3 length: 15 amino acids. With 2 bases clipped from V and 2 bases from J, the junction kept 2 bases outside the gene matches. DNA of the CDR3: TGTGCCAGCAGCTTCGACAGGGGGACCAAAAACATTCAGTACTTC. Protein product: CASSFDRGTKNIQYF.

This rearrangement joins TRBV15 to TRBJ2-2; TRBD1 is a possible D gene (5 bases). Trimming removed 5 bases at V and 6 bases at J, with 13 bases between. The CDR3 spans 14 residues. Germline V CDR1 and CDR2: LNHNV, YYDKDF (reference sequence). The CDR3: CATSPGQSAGELFF. CDR3 in DNA: TGTGCCACCAGCCCTGGACAAAGCGCCGGGGAGCTGTTTTTT.

The chain recombines TRBV10-3 with TRBJ1-1, with D maybe TRBD1 (5 bases). Trimming cost V 8 bases and J 4 bases, with 14 bases left between them. CDR1 and CDR2 (germline): ENHRY, SYGVKD. This CDR3 comprises 13 residues. The CDR3 DNA is TGTGCCATCGGGCGGGGCGCAAGCACTGAAGCTTTCTTT. It specifies CAIGRGASTEAFF.

CDR3 protein: CASSQETFHSPLHF. The DNA for the CDR3 is TGCGCCAGCAGCCAAGAGACTTTTCATTCACCCCTCCACTTT. The chain carries TRBV4-1 and TRBJ1-6; the D is unclear. With 0 bases removed from V and 8 bases from J, the gap between germline ends came to 8 bases. The CDR3 is 14 amino acids. Germline V gene data show CDR1 as MGHRA and CDR2 as YSYEKL.

The chain employs TRBV5-1 and TRBJ2-7; perhaps TRBD1 as D (5 bases). The CDR3 is 17 amino acids. The V and J ends lost 0 bases and 0 bases respectively, with 16 bases between them. From germline, CDR1 is SGHRS and CDR2 YFSETQ. The CDR3 reads CASSLGPGQGLSYEQYF. In DNA, the CDR3 is TGCGCCAGCAGCTTGGGTCCCGGGCAGGGCCTCTCCTACGAGCAGTACTTC. Filled out from reference TRBV5-1 and TRBJ2-7, the complete variable domain reads KAGVTQTPRYLIKTRGQQVTLSCSPISGHRSVSWYQQTPGQGLQFLFEYFSETQRNKGNFPGRFSGRQFSNSRSEMNVSTLELGDSALYLCASSLGPGQGLSYEQYFGPGTRLTVT.

CDR3 bases: TGTGCCAGCAGAAACAGGGGGCAAAATCAGCCCCAGCATTTT. Amino acid sequence: CASRNRGQNQPQHF. The chain combines TRBV6-5 with TRBJ1-5; 9 nucleotides line up with TRBD1. The V and J ends lost 6 bases and 4 bases, in that order; junction bases with no gene match: 4. Germline V gives CDR1 MNHEY, CDR2 SVGAGI. The CDR3 extends over 14 amino acids.

The chain joins TRBV11-2 to TRBJ1-4; D gene ambiguous. Trimming took 5 bases from V and 8 from J, leaving 18 bases between them. Germline assignment: CDR1 SGHAT and CDR2 FQNNGV. The CDR3 runs to 15 residues. The CDR3 spells CASSLRRGVEEKLFF. The CDR3, as DNA: TGTGCCAGCAGCCTCCGCCGCGGGGTGGAGGAAAAACTGTTTTTT.

The genes are TRBV11-2 and TRBJ2-2; the match to TRBD2 covers 13 bases. This CDR3 is built from 17 residues. Trimming cost V 5 bases and J 4 bases; bases outside gene matches: 7. In germline, CDR1 is SGHAT, CDR2 FQNNGV. CDR3 nucleotide sequence: TGTGCCAGCAGCCCCCTGACTAGCGGGAGGAGCACCGGGGAGCTGTTTTTT. Protein: CASSPLTSGRSTGELFF.

The chain employs TRBV18 and TRBJ2-3; D call uncertain. Germline V gene sequence: CDR1 KGHSH, CDR2 LQKENI. CDR3 length: 17 amino acids. The V gene lost 4 bases and the J gene lost 0 bases, with 17 bases spanning the gap. The CDR3 nucleotides are TGTGCCAGCTCACTTAGACTGACGACGCCTAGCACAGATACGCAGTATTTT. It is translated as CASSLRLTTPSTDTQYF.